This T cell receptor (beta chain) was identified in a study of shared clonotypes between healthy human individuals. Study information: Researchers assigned three CD4 naive, three CD4 memory, two CD8 naive and one CD8 memory plate to each donor. Findings of the study overall: Exclusively blood specimens were collected; tissue repertoires likely differ.

Some clones are missing from TCRdb's copy, which holds only in-frame ones; the method was immunoSEQ multiplex PCR. Among about 600,000 clones, nearly 97% were seen once, and the ten largest hold 0.11%. Worth noting for this clone: Its cognate antigen is unknown.

It was CD45RO-negative cells, positively selected for CCR7, that made up naive CD8 cells, with terminally differentiated effector memory CD45RA+ cells excluded. This CDR3 has 13 residues. The germline V gene has CDR1 SEHNR and CDR2 FQNEAQ (reference sequence). Trimming removed 9 bases from V and 2 bases from J; junction bases left unmatched: 4. The J gene is TRBJ2-7, the V gene TRBV7-9; the match to TRBD2 covers 10 bases. Sequencing input: naive CD8+ T cells sorted from blood. The clonotype was recovered from a woman in her 30s in good health. The CDR3 bases are TGTGCCAGTTGGACTAGCGGCGCCTACGAGCAGTACTTC. It specifies CASWTSGAYEQYF.